This note documents a single T cell receptor (beta chain) sequence. The sample comes from a study of control samples from healthy donors and cancer patients. The method was immunoSEQ multiplex PCR; TCRdb's version includes in-frame clones alone and lacks a portion of them. There are 190,000 or so clones in the sample; approximately 92% occur only once, and over 1.1% lies in the top ten. Germline V CDR1 and CDR2: SGHRS, YFSETQ. This CDR3 has 14 residues. V was clipped by 4 bases and J by 0 bases; unmatched bases: 4. The origin of this receptor is a man aged 18 to 29 in good health. Sequencing used blood. The chain uses TRBV5-1 and TRBJ2-7, with 7 bases fitting TRBD1. The DNA for the CDR3 is TGCGCCAGCAGCAGGGGACAGAACTCCTACGAGCAGTACTTC. Protein: CASSRGQNSYEQYF. The complete variable domain, with remaining parts taken from reference TRBV5-1 and TRBJ2-7, reads KAGVTQTPRYLIKTRGQQVTLSCSPISGHRSVSWYQQTPGQGLQFLFEYFSETQRNKGNFPGRFSGRQFSNSRSEMNVSTLELGDSALYLCASSRGQNSYEQYFGPGTRLTVT.